This TCR beta chain is from a study of T cells in Graves' hyperthyroidism and ophthalmopathy. This clonotype was detected ten times or more. Amplification of TCR beta CDR3 regions was performed using RNA transcripts as template. RT-PCR in the first round (using the HTBI primer set) targeted the TCR CDR3. TCRdb processed the multiplex PCR reads anew with MiXCR; each CDR3 protein has one entry. The sample records around 340,000 distinct CDR3 sequences, 14% being singletons. Germline V CDR1 and CDR2: MDHEN, SYDVKM. V lost 3 bases to trimming and J lost 0 bases, with 15 bases between them. The CDR3 spans 17 residues.

The chain joins TRBV28 to TRBJ1-5; D gene uncertain. Input material: blood. The source is a woman between 25 and 40 years old with Graves' hyperthyroidism. CDR3 region: CASSFGHLPYSNQPQHF. CDR3 bases: TGTGCCAGCAGTTTCGGGCACCTCCCTTATAGCAATCAGCCCCAGCATTTT.